Listed below are T cell receptor beta chains from one sample, sequenced in a study of blood T cells in healthy people across ages. TCRdb redid the calling of the 5' RACE reads with MiXCR, one entry per CDR3 protein. The sample has hundreds of thousands of distinct CDR3 sequences; around 49% are singletons. Sequences were obtained from blood. These receptors all come from a woman aged 55-70 years in good health. CDR3s include the opening cysteine and the closing phenylalanine or tryptophan. Each record gives: V gene, D gene, J gene, CDR3 protein. The D gene is left open where the match is weak.

v_gene: TRBV20-1; d_gene: -; j_gene: TRBJ2-7; CDR3aa: CSARDSGFNEQYF
v_gene: TRBV27; d_gene: -; j_gene: -; CDR3aa: CASSLGPTPTYEQYF
v_gene: TRBV9; d_gene: TRBD1; j_gene: TRBJ2-7; CDR3aa: CASSARDRAYEQYF
v_gene: TRBV7-2; d_gene: TRBD2; j_gene: TRBJ2-1; CDR3aa: CASSRPGLDYNEQFF
v_gene: TRBV7-2; d_gene: -; j_gene: TRBJ2-1; CDR3aa: CASSLPVGFGGDNNEQFF
v_gene: TRBV7-3; d_gene: -; j_gene: TRBJ2-3; CDR3aa: CASSSLLGSDTQYF
v_gene: TRBV20-1; d_gene: -; j_gene: TRBJ2-7; CDR3aa: CSARASPVYEQYF
v_gene: TRBV7-3; d_gene: TRBD2; j_gene: TRBJ2-1; CDR3aa: CASSPTGTSGRNEQFF
v_gene: TRBV11-3; d_gene: TRBD2; j_gene: TRBJ2-5; CDR3aa: CASSSTTGTRRNEQYF
v_gene: TRBV15; d_gene: -; j_gene: TRBJ2-3; CDR3aa: CATSRVLRADTQYF
v_gene: TRBV9; d_gene: TRBD2; j_gene: TRBJ2-5; CDR3aa: CASSVAQAGGQETQYF
v_gene: TRBV20-1; d_gene: -; j_gene: TRBJ2-7; CDR3aa: CIAARQGEQYF
v_gene: TRBV6-5; d_gene: TRBD1; j_gene: TRBJ1-2; CDR3aa: CASSYSGTGTYGYTF